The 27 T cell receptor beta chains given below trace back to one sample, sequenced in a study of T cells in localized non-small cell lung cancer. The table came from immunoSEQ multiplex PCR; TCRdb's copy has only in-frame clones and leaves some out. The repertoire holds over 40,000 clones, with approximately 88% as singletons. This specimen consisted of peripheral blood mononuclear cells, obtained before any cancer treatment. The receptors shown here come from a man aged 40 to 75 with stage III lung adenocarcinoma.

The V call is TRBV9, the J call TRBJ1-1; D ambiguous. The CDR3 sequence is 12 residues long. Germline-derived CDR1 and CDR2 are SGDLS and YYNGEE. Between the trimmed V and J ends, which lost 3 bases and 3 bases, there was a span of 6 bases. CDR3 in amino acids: CASSDVDTEAFF. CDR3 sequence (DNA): TGTGCCAGCAGCGATGTGGACACTGAAGCTTTCTTT.

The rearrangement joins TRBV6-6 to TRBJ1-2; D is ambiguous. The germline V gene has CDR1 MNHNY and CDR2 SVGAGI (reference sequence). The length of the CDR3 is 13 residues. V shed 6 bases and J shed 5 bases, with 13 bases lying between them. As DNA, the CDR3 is TGTGCCAGCAGGCGGGAAACGAGGTATGGCTACACCTTC. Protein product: CASRRETRYGYTF.

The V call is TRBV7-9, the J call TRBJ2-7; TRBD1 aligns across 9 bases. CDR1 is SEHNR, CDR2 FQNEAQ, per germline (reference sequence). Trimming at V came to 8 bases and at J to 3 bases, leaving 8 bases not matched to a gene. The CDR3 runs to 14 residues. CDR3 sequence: CASSGGTGYYEQYF. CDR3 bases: TGTGCCAGCTCCGGTGGGACAGGGTACTACGAGCAGTACTTC.

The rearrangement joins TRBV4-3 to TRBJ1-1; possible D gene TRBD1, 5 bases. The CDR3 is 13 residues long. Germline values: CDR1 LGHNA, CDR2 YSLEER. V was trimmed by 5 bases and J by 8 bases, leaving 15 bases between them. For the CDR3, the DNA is TGCGCCAGCAGCTTACAAAGGGGTACCGAAGCTTTCTTT. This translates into CASSLQRGTEAFF.

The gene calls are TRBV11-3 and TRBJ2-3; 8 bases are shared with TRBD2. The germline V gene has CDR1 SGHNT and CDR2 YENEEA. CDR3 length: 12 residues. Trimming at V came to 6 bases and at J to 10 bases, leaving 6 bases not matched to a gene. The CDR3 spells CASSYSGTAQYF. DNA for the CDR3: TGTGCCAGCAGTTATAGCGGGACCGCGCAGTATTTT.

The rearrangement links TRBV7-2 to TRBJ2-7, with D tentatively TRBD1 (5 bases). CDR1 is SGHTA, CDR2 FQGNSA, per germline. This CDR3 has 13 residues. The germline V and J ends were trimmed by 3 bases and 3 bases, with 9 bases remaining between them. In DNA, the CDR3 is TGTGCCAGCAGCTTCGCAGGGCTCTACGAGCAGTACTTC. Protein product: CASSFAGLYEQYF.

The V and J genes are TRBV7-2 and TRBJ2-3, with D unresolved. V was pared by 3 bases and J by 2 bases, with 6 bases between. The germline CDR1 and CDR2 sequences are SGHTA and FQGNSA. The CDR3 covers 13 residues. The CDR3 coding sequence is TGTGCCAGCAGCTTCAGACCCACAGATACGCAGTATTTT. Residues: CASSFRPTDTQYF.

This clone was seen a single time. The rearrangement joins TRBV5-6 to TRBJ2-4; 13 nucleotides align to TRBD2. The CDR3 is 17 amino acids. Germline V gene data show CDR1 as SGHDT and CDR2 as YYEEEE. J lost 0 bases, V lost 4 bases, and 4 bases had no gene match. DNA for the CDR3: TGTGCCAGCAGCCCCGGGACTAGCGGGGTAGCCAAAAACATTCAGTACTTC. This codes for CASSPGTSGVAKNIQYF.

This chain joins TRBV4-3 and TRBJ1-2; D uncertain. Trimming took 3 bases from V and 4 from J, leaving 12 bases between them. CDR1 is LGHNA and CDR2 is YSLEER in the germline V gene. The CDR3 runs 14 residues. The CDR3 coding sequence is TGCGCCAGCAGCCATGGGCTGGGTATCTATGGCTACACCTTC. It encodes CASSHGLGIYGYTF.

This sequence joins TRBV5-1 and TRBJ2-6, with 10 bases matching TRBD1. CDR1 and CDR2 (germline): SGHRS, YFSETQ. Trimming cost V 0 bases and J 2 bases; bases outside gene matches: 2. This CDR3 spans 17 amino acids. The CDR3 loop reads CASSLEGTGAGANVLTF. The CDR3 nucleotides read TGCGCCAGCAGCTTGGAGGGGACAGGGGCTGGGGCCAACGTCCTGACTTTC.

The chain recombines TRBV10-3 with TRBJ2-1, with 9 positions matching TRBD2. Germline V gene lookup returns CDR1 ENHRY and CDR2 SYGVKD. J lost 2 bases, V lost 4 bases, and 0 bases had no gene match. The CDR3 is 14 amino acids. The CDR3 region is CAISASGTYNEQFF. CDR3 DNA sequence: TGTGCCATCAGTGCTAGCGGGACCTACAATGAGCAGTTCTTC.

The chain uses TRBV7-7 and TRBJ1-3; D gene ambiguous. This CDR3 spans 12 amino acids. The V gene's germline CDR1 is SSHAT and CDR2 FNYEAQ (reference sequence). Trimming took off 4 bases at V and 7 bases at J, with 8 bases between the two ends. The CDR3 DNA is TGTGCCAGCAGCTCCGACTTTAACACCATATATTTT. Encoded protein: CASSSDFNTIYF.

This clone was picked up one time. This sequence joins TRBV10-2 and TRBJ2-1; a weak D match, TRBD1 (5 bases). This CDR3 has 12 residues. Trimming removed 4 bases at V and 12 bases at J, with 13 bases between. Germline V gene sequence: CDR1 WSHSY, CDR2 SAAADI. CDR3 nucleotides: TGCGCCAGCAGTGGAAATAAGGGGATGCAGTTCTTC. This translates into CASSGNKGMQFF.

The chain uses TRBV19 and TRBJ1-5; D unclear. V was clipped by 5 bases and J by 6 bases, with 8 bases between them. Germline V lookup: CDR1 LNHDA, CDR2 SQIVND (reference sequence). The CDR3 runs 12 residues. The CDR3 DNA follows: TGTGCCAGTAGTGGGTTAGGTCAGCCCCAGCATTTT. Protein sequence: CASSGLGQPQHF.

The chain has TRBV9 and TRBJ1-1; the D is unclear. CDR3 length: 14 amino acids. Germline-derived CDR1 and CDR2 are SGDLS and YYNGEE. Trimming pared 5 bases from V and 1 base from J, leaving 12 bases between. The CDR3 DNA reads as TGTGCCAGCAGACCAGCGGTCGAGAACACTGAAGCTTTCTTT. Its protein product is CASRPAVENTEAFF.

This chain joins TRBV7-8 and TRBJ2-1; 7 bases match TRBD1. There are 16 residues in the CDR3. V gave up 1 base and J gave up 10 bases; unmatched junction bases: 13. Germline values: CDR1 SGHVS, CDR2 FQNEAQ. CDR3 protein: CASSLEGTATMREQFF. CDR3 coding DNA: TGTGCCAGCAGCTTAGAAGGGACAGCTACGATGCGCGAGCAGTTCTTC.

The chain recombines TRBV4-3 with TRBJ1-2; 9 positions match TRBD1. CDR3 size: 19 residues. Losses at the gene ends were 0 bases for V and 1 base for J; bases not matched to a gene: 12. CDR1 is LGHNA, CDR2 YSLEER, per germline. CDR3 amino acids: CASSQDHGTGGAGNYGYTF. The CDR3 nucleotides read TGCGCCAGCAGCCAAGATCATGGCACAGGGGGCGCGGGTAACTATGGCTACACCTTC.

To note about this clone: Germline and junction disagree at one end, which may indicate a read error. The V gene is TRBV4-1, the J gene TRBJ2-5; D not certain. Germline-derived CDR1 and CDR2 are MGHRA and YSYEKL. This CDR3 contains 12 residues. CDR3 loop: CASSQAEETQYF. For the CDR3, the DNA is TGCGCCAGCAGTCAAGCCGAAGAGACCCAGTACTTC.

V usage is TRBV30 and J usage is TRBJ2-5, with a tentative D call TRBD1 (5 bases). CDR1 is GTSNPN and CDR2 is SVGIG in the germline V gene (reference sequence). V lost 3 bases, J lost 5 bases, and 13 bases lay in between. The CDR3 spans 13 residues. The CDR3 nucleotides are TGTGCCTGGAGCGCAGGGTTACTGGAGACCCAGTACTTC. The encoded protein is CAWSAGLLETQYF.

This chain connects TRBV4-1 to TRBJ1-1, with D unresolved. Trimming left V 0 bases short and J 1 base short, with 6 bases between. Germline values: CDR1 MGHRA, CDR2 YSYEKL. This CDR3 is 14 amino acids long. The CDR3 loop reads CASSQDGRNTEAFF. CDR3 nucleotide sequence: TGCGCCAGCAGCCAAGATGGCCGGAACACTGAAGCTTTCTTT.

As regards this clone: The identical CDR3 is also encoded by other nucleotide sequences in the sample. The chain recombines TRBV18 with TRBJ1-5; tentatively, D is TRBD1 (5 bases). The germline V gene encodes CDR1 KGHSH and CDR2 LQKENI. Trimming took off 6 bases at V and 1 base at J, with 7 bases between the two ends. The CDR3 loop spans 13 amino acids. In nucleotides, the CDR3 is TGTGCCAGCTCTCGGGACAGCAATCAGCCCCAGCATTTT. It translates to CASSRDSNQPQHF.

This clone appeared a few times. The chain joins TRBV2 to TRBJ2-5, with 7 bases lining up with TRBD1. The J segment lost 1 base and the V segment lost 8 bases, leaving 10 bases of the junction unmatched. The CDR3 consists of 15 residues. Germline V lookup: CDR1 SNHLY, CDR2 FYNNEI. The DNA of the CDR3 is TGTGCCAGCCGCGGACCCAACAGGGGCCAAGAGACCCAGTACTTC. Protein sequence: CASRGPNRGQETQYF.

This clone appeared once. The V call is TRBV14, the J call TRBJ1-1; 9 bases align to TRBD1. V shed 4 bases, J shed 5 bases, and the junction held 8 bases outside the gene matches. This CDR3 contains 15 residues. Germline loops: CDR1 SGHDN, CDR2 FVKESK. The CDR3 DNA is TGTGCCAGCAGCCCTCGGACAGGGGTGAGAACTGAAGCTTTCTTT. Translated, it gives CASSPRTGVRTEAFF.

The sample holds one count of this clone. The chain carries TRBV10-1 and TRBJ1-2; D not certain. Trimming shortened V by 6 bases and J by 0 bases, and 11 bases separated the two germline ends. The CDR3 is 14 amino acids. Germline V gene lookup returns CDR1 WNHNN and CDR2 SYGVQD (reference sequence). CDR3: CASSVTRANYGYTF. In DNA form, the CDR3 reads TGCGCCAGCAGCGTGACCCGGGCTAACTATGGCTACACCTTC.

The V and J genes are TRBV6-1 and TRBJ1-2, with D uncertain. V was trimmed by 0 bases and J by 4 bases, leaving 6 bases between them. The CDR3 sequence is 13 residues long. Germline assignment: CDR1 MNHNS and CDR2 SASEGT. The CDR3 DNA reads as TGTGCCAGCAGTGAAGCGGGCGGCTATGGCTACACCTTC. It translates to CASSEAGGYGYTF.

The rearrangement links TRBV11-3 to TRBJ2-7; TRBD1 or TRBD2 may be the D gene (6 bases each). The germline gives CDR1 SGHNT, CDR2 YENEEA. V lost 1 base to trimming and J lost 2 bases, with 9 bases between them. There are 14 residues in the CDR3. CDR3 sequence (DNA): TGTGCCAGCAGCTTAGGACGGGGGCCCTACGAGCAGTACTTC. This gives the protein CASSLGRGPYEQYF.

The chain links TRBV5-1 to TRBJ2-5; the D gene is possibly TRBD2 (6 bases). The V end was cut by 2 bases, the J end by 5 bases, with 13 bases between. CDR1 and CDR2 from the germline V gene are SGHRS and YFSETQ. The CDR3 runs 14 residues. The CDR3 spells CASSFSGSTETQYF. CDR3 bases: TGCGCCAGCAGCTTTAGCGGTAGTACGGAGACCCAGTACTTC.